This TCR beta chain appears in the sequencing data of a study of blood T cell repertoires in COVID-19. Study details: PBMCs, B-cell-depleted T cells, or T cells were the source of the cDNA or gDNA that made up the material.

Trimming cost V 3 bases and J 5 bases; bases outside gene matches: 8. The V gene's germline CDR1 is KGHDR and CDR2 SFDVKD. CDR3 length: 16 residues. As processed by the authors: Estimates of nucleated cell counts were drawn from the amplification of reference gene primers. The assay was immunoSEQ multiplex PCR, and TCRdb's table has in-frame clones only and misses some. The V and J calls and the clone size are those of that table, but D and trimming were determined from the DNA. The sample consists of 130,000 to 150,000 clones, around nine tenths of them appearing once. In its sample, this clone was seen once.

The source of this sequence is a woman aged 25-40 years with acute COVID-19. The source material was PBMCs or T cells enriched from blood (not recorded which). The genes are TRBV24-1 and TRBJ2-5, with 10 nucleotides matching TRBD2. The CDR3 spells CATSDDPSGSRETQYF. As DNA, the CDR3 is TGTGCCACCAGTGATGATCCTAGCGGGAGTAGGGAGACCCAGTACTTC.